This T cell receptor (beta chain) was found in a study of shared clonotypes between healthy human individuals. General observations from the study: Generally, naive subsets (rather than memory subsets) showed larger estimated richness.

Of note for this clone: No antigen is known for it.

CD8 cells classed as naive were CD45RO-negative and positively selected for CCR7, excluding terminally differentiated effector memory CD45RA+ cells. In the study's own analysis: Filtering differed, since immunoSEQ gave only junction sequences and no quality scores. Method: immunoSEQ multiplex PCR; TCRdb's copy keeps in-frame clones and lacks some. Clone size and the V and J calls come from that table; the DNA yielded D and trimming. The sample shows about 1,800,000 clones, less than 95% of them seen only once. This TCR came from a man aged 18 to 30 in good health. The specimen was naive CD8+ T cells sorted from blood.

The CDR3 protein is CASSGSLAGLYQETQYF. As DNA, the CDR3 is TGCGCCAGCAGCGGGTCACTAGCGGGCCTGTACCAAGAGACCCAGTACTTC. V and J are TRBV5-1 and TRBJ2-5, with 9 bases matching TRBD2. Trimming removed 4 bases from V and 0 bases from J; junction bases left unmatched: 10. Germline V gene data show CDR1 as SGHRS and CDR2 as YFSETQ. The CDR3 consists of 17 residues.